This TCR beta chain was captured in a study of T cell changes during pregnancy in multiple sclerosis. Trimming cost V 2 bases and J 4 bases, with 8 bases left between them. The CDR3 length is 13 residues. CDR1 MNHEY and CDR2 SMNVEV come from the germline V gene (reference sequence). Repertoires were generated with immunoSEQ multiplex PCR, while TCRdb's copy carries only in-frame clones and drops some. The table includes tens of thousands of clones, about 96% detected once. This chain uses TRBV27 with TRBJ1-2, with D unclear. The sequenced sample was peripheral blood, obtained in the second trimester of pregnancy. This TCR was sampled from a female donor with multiple sclerosis, enrolled in a pregnancy study. Here the CDR3 reads CASSLREGYGYTF. The CDR3 DNA sequence: TGTGCCAGCAGTTTACGGGAGGGCTATGGCTACACCTTC.